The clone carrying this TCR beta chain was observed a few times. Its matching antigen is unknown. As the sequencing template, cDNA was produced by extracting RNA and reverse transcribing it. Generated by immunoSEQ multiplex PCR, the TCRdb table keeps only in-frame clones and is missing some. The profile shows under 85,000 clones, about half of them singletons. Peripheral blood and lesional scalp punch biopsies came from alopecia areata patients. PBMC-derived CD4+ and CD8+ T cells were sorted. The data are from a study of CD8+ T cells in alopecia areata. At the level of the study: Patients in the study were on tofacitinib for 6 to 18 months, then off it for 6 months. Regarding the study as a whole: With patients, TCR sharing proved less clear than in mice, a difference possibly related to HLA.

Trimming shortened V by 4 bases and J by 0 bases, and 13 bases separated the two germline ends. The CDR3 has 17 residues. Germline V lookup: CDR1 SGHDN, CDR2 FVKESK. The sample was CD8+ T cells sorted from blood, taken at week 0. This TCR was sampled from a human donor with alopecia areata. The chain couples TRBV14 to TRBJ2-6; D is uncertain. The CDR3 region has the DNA TGTGCCAGCAGCCTGGACCCTACCCGCTCTGGGGCCAACGTCCTGACTTTC. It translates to CASSLDPTRSGANVLTF.